These 7 T cell receptor beta chains were sequenced from one sample in a study of cytotoxic CD8 clonotypes in ibrutinib-treated CLL. The table came from immunoSEQ multiplex PCR; TCRdb's copy has only in-frame clones and leaves some out. The table has around 200,000 clones, more than 65% seen once. The material sequenced was PBMCs, taken after 12 months of ibrutinib treatment. These receptors were taken from a human donor with chronic lymphocytic leukemia.

This clone was seen more than once but under ten times. The rearrangement joins TRBV28 to TRBJ2-7; 7 nucleotides align to TRBD1. The CDR3 is made up of 13 amino acids. V was clipped by 8 bases and J by 3 bases; unmatched bases: 7. Germline CDR1 MDHEN, CDR2 SYDVKM. The CDR3 sequence: CASGRPGGYEQYF. The CDR3 DNA reads TGTGCCAGCGGTAGACCAGGGGGCTACGAGCAGTACTTC.

This chain uses TRBV7-8 with TRBJ1-1; D uncertain. Looked up from germline, CDR1 is SGHVS and CDR2 is FQNEAQ. CDR3 length: 15 amino acids. Trimming left V 5 bases short and J 0 bases short, with 13 bases between. CDR3 in amino acids: CASSRNDLLNTEAFF. In nucleotides, the CDR3 is TGTGCCAGCAGCCGAAACGACTTACTGAACACTGAAGCTTTCTTT. The full variable domain, rest sourced from reference TRBV7-8 and TRBJ1-1, is GAGVSQSPRYKVAKRGQDVALRCDPISGHVSLFWYQQALGQGPEFLTYFQNEAQLDKSGLPSDRFFAERPEGSVSTLKIQRTQQEDSAVYLCASSRNDLLNTEAFFGQGTRLTVV.

The chain links TRBV28 to TRBJ2-7; D is unclear. Germline V gene data show CDR1 as MDHEN and CDR2 as SYDVKM. The CDR3 runs 12 residues. The V end was cut by 3 bases, the J end by 3 bases, with 6 bases between. The DNA for the CDR3 is TGTGCCAGCAGTTTGGGCGGCTACGAGCAGTACTTC. It encodes CASSLGGYEQYF.

This rearrangement joins TRBV30 to TRBJ1-4; 8 bases match TRBD1. The J segment lost 3 bases and the V segment lost 0 bases, leaving 3 bases of the junction unmatched. The CDR3 loop spans 15 amino acids. Germline V CDR1 and CDR2: GTSNPN, SVGIG (reference sequence). This chain's CDR3 is CAWSVHRGANEKLFF. CDR3 coding DNA: TGTGCCTGGAGTGTACACAGGGGGGCTAATGAAAAACTGTTTTTT.

This chain connects TRBV5-1 to TRBJ1-2; maybe TRBD1 (5 bases). The germline V gene has CDR1 SGHRS and CDR2 YFSETQ. Trimming cost V 0 bases and J 4 bases, with 10 bases left between them. The CDR3 extends over 14 amino acids. The CDR3 coding sequence is TGCGCCAGCAGCTTGGAGGTGACAGCCTATGGCTACACCTTC. Translation gives CASSLEVTAYGYTF.

This clone was observed a handful of times. The chain couples TRBV15 to TRBJ2-7, with D possibly matching TRBD1 (6 bases). The CDR3 loop spans 13 amino acids. Germline V gene data show CDR1 as LNHNV and CDR2 as YYDKDF (reference sequence). With 0 bases removed from V and 6 bases from J, the gap between germline ends came to 9 bases. CDR3 DNA sequence: TGTGCCACCAGCAGAGATAGGGGGTTCGAGCAGTACTTC. It translates to CATSRDRGFEQYF.

In its sample, this clone was seen a few times. The chain carries TRBV29-1 and TRBJ1-2, with a weak D call TRBD1 (5 bases). The CDR3 totals 15 residues. Germline V gene sequence: CDR1 SQVTM, CDR2 ANQGSEA. Trimming removed 6 bases at V and 1 base at J, with 18 bases between. CDR3 DNA sequence: TGCAGCGTCCAAGGGGCTCAGGGCAATAACTATGGCTACACCTTC. The encoded protein is CSVQGAQGNNYGYTF.